The sequence of this TCR beta chain was determined in a study of T cell repertoires in cytomegalovirus infection. About the research overall: Public TCR beta signatures marked donors with CMV infection and the matching HLA. Findings and caveats of the study: The study found HLA-C-restricted CMV-specific TCR beta clonotypes dominating the ex vivo response. The cumulative frequency of public TCR beta families distinguished individuals who carried CMV together with the relevant HLA.

A single record per CDR3 protein comes from TCRdb applying MiXCR to the reads. The sample gives approximately 490,000 distinct CDR3 sequences, around 10% of which show up once; roughly a tenth is in the top ten. This clonotype was seen many times. As yet, its antigen is unknown. Germline V CDR1 and CDR2: SGHVS, FQNEAQ. Trimming cost V 5 bases and J 6 bases; bases outside gene matches: 6. The CDR3 runs 14 residues. The receptor comes from a human donor in good health (CMV status not recorded). Some clones in this sample may be carry-over from other donors' samples. V gene TRBV7-8 combines with J gene TRBJ1-3; the match to TRBD1 covers 8 bases. The sample consisted of PBMCs. The CDR3 sequence is CASSPVDRVNTIYF. The DNA of the CDR3 is TGTGCCAGCAGCCCTGTGGACAGGGTAAACACCATATATTTT.